The clone carrying this T cell receptor (beta chain) was seen at least ten times. This sample's time point: after trial treatment. Treatment noted: LDRT plus nivolumab, ipilimumab, low-dose cyclophosphamide and aspirin (RACIN trial). Ipilimumab, nivolumab, aspirin, low-dose cyclophosphamide and low-dose radiotherapy were administered to donors. With TRAV- and TRBV-specific primers, first-strand cDNA was made, covering the alpha and beta chains. A constant-region primer paired with the V-primer adapter amplified TCRs over approximately 19 PCR cycles. TCRdb reanalysed the reads using MiXCR and keeps one entry per CDR3 protein. The sample consists of roughly 95,000 distinct CDR3 sequences, 20% to 25% of them appearing once. V lost 2 bases to trimming and J lost 1 base, with 9 bases between them. This CDR3 contains 15 residues. From germline, CDR1 is KGHSH and CDR2 LQKENI. The data are from a study of low-dose radiotherapy and immunotherapy resistance in tumors. Turning to the study itself: Fractions of 0.5 Gy went to Cohort 1 every 2 weeks, totaling 6.5 Gy. On an every-two-weeks schedule, patients received intravenous nivolumab 240 mg, along with ipilimumab 1 mg/kg every six weeks. One day prior to radiation and immunotherapy, intravenous cyclophosphamide at 200 mg/m2 was given, repeated every two weeks.

The starting material was PBMCs, obtained after low-dose radiotherapy plus immunotherapy. This clonotype was obtained from a female donor with ovarian cancer. The V gene is TRBV18, the J gene TRBJ1-5, with D unclear. As DNA, the CDR3 is TGTGCCAGCTCACCAGACGGAAGGAGCAATCAGCCCCAGCATTTT. Translation gives CASSPDGRSNQPQHF.